What follows are 17 T cell receptor beta chains derived from one specimen sequenced in a study of diagnostic markers for celiac disease. Each CDR3 protein gets one entry in TCRdb, which reprocessed the reads and gives no DNA. The listing records about 380 distinct CDR3 sequences. Specimen: either unsorted cells or a sorted T cell fraction (not recorded which). The receptors derive from a human donor. This table probably holds off-target reads from a library built for another chain.

The rearrangement uses TRBV2 and TRBJ1-1; TCRdb names TRBD1, which stays unverified in the absence of DNA. CDR3 length equals 13 residues. In germline, CDR1 is SNHLY, CDR2 FYNNEI. The CDR3 sequence is CAVLRDVNTEAFF.

The V and J genes are TRBV27 and TRBJ2-5; TCRdb returns TRBD1, unconfirmable since there is no DNA. Per germline, CDR1 MNHEY and CDR2 SMNVEV (reference sequence). This CDR3 is built from 12 residues. This chain's CDR3 is CASSGREETQYF.

This clonotype is large (0.1 to 1%) by frequency. V usage is TRBV4-3 and J usage is TRBJ1-5; TCRdb names TRBD1, which stays unverified in the absence of DNA. The CDR3 runs 15 residues. Germline V gene data show CDR1 as LGHNA and CDR2 as YSLEER. CDR3 amino acids: CASSLDRVGNQPQHF.

V gene TRBV18 combines with J gene TRBJ1-1; TCRdb outputs TRBD1, but without DNA this stays unchecked. This CDR3 is 17 amino acids long. Per the germline V gene, CDR1 is KGHSH and CDR2 is LQKENI. The CDR3 here is CASSPRRTGTVNTEAFF.

The chain links TRBV20-1 to TRBJ2-5; the D call from TCRdb, TRBD1, cannot be confirmed without DNA. The length of the CDR3 is 13 residues. Germline values: CDR1 DFQATT, CDR2 SNEGSKA (reference sequence). The CDR3 loop is CSAPDRVSETQYF.

Measured by frequency, this clonotype is large. The chain carries TRBV27 and TRBJ2-7; TCRdb designates TRBD2, a call that cannot be tested without DNA. The CDR3 totals 14 residues. Germline V lookup: CDR1 MNHEY, CDR2 SMNVEV (reference sequence). The CDR3 is CASRGTSGDYEQYF.

This rearrangement joins TRBV5-1 to TRBJ1-1; TCRdb returns TRBD1, unconfirmable since there is no DNA. The CDR3 contains 14 residues. Germline-derived CDR1 and CDR2 are SGHRS and YFSETQ. The CDR3 loop is CASSLLQGSVEAFF.

This clonotype is deemed large by its frequency. The J gene is TRBJ1-3, the V gene TRBV19. This CDR3 has 14 amino acids. Germline CDR1 is LNHDA and CDR2 is SQIVND (reference sequence). CDR3: CASSLDSSGNTIYF.

The CDR3 loop is CATSPGYEQYF. This chain connects TRBV10-3 to TRBJ2-7; TCRdb lists TRBD1, though no DNA is available to test this call. CDR1 and CDR2 from the germline V gene are ENHRY and SYGVKD. This CDR3 contains 11 residues.

Frequency places this clonotype as large. The chain recombines TRBV28 with TRBJ2-1; TCRdb's D call of TRBD2 is untestable without DNA. CDR3 length: 16 amino acids. CDR1 is MDHEN, CDR2 SYDVKM, per germline. CDR3 loop: CASSLFGLAGNNEQFF. Using reference TRBV28 and TRBJ2-1 for the parts outside the CDR3, the full variable domain is DVKVTQSSRYLVKRTGEKVFLECVQDMDHENMFWYRQDPGLGLRLIYFSYDVKMKEKGDIPEGYSVSREKKERFSLILESASTNQTSMYLCASSLFGLAGNNEQFFGPGTRLTVL.

This clonotype is identified as medium-sized from frequency. The rearrangement uses TRBV6-1 and TRBJ1-5. This CDR3 is 14 amino acids long. Germline V gives CDR1 MNHNS, CDR2 SASEGT. CDR3: CASQEGHSNQPQHF.

This clonotype shows up as large by frequency. The CDR3 here is CASSDTRIHEQFF. The chain links TRBV3-1 to TRBJ2-1. The CDR3 loop spans 13 amino acids. Germline CDR1 is LGHDT and CDR2 is YNNKEL (reference sequence).

Considering frequency, this clonotype is large. V and J are TRBV19 and TRBJ1-1. CDR3 length equals 16 residues. The germline V gene has CDR1 LNHDA and CDR2 SQIVND (reference sequence). CDR3 protein: CASSIGSSGRLEGSFF.

Frequency places this clonotype as medium-sized (0.01 to 0.1%). The rearrangement links TRBV12-3 or TRBV12-4 to TRBJ1-1; the TCRdb call, TRBD1, lacks DNA for checking. The CDR3 extends over 14 amino acids. Here the CDR3 reads CASSLFQGFTEAFF.

In terms of frequency, this clonotype is large (0.1 to 1%). J is TRBJ1-2 and V is TRBV3-1. There are 14 residues in the CDR3. CDR1 is LGHDT, CDR2 YNNKEL, per germline (reference sequence). The CDR3 reads CASSPPEPRNGYTF.

The rearrangement links TRBV10-3 to TRBJ2-2. The germline V gene encodes CDR1 ENHRY and CDR2 SYGVKD. The CDR3 consists of 11 residues. The CDR3: CAMSNTGELFF.

CDR3 protein: CASSLSGGIQGAMNTEAFF. This sequence joins TRBV27 and TRBJ1-1; absent DNA, TCRdb's TRBD1 call cannot be checked. Per germline, CDR1 MNHEY and CDR2 SMNVEV (reference sequence). The CDR3 runs to 19 residues.